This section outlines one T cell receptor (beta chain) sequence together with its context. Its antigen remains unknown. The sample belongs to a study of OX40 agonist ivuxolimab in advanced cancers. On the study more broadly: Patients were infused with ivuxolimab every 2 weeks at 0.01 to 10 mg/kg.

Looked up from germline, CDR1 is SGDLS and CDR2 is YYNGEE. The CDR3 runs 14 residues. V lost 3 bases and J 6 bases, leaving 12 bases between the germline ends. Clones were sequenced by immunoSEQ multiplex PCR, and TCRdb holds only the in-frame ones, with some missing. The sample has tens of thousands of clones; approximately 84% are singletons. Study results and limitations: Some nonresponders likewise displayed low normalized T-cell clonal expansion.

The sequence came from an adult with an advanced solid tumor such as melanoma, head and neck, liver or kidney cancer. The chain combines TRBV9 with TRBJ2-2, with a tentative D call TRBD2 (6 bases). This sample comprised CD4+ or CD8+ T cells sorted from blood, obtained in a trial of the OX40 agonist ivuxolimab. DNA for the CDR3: TGTGCCAGCAGCGGATCGGCTAGCGCCGGGGAGCTGTTTTTT. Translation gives CASSGSASAGELFF.